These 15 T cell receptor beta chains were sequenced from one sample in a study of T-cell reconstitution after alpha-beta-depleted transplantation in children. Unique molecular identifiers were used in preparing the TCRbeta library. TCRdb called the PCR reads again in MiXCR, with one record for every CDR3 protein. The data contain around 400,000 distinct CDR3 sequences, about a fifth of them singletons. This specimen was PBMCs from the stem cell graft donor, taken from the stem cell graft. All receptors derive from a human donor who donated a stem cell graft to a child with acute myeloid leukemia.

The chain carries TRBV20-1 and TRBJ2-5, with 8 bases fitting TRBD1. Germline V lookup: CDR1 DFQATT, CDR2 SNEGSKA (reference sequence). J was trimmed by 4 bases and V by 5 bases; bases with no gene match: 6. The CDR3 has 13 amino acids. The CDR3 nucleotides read TGCAGTGCTCAGGAAGGACAGGGAGAGACCCAGTACTTC. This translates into CSAQEGQGETQYF.

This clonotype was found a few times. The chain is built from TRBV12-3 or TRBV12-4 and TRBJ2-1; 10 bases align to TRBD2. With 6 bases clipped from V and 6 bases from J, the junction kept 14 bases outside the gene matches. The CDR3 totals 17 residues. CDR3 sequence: CASRQLLAGALSNEQFF. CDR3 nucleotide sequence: TGTGCCAGCAGACAACTCCTAGCGGGAGCGCTTAGCAATGAGCAGTTCTTC.

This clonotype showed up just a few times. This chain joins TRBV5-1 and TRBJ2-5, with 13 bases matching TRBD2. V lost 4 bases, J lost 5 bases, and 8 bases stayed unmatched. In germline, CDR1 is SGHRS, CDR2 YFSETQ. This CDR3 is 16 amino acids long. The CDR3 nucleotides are TGCGCCAGCAGCCAAACTAGCGGGAGGGCCCTGGAGACCCAGTACTTC. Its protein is CASSQTSGRALETQYF.

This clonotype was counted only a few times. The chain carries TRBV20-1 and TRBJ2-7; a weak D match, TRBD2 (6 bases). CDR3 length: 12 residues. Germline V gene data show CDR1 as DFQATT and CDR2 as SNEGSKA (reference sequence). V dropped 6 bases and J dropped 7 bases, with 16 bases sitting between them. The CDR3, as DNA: TGCAGTGCCTCAGCGGTCCGGGGGGAGCAGTACTTC. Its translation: CSASAVRGEQYF.

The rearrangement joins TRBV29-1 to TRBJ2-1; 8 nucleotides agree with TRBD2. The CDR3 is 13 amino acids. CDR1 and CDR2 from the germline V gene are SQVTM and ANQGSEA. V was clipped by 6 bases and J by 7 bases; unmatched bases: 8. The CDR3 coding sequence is TGCAGCGTAAGACGGGAGGGAGATAATGAGCAGTTCTTC. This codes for CSVRREGDNEQFF.

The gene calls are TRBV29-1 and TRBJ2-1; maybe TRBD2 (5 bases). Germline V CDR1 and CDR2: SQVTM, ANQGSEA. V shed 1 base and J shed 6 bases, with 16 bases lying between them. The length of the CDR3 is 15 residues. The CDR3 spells CSVEGSRGSINEQFF. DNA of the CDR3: TGCAGCGTTGAAGGTAGTCGGGGATCTATCAATGAGCAGTTCTTC.

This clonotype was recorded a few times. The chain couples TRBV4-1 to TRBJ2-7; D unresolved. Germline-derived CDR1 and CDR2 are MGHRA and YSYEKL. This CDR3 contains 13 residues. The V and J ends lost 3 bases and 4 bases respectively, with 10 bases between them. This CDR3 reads CASSHHDGYEQYF. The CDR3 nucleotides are TGCGCCAGCAGCCACCATGACGGTTACGAGCAGTACTTC.

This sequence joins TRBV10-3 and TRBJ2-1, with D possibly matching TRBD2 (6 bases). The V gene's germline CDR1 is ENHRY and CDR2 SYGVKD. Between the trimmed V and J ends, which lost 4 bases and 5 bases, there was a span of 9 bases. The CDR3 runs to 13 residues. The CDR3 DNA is TGTGCCATCAGTGGGCGGGATAACAATGAGCAGTTCTTC. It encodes CAISGRDNNEQFF.

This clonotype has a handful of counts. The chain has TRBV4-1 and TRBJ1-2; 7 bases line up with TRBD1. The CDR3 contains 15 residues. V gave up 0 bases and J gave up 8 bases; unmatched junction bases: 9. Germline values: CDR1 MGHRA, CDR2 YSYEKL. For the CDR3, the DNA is TGCGCCAGCAGCCAAGATACCACAGGGGTCTGGGGCTACACCTTC. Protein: CASSQDTTGVWGYTF.

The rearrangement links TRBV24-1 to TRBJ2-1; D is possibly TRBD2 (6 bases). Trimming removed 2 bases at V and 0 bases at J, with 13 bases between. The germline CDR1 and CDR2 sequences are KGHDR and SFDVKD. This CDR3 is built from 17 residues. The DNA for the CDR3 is TGTGCCACCAGTGATTACGCCGGGACTCGCTCCTACAATGAGCAGTTCTTC. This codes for CATSDYAGTRSYNEQFF.

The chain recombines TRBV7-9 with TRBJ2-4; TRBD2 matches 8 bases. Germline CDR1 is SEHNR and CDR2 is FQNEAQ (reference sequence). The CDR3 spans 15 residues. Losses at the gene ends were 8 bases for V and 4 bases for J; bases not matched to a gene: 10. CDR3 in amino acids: CASAPSGGVKNIQYF. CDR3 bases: TGTGCCAGCGCCCCTTCGGGAGGGGTAAAAAACATTCAGTACTTC.

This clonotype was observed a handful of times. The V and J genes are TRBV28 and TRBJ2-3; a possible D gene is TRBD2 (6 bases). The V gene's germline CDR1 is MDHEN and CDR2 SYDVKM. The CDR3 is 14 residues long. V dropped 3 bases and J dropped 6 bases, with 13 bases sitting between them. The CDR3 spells CASSLLTSTDTQYF. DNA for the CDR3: TGTGCCAGCAGTTTGCTGACTAGTACCGATACGCAGTATTTT.

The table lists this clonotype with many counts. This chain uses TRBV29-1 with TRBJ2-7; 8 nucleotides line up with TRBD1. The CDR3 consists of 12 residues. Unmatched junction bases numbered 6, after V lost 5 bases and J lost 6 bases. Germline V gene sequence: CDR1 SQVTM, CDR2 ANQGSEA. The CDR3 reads CSVYTGGGEQYF. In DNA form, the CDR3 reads TGCAGCGTTTATACAGGGGGAGGCGAGCAGTACTTC.

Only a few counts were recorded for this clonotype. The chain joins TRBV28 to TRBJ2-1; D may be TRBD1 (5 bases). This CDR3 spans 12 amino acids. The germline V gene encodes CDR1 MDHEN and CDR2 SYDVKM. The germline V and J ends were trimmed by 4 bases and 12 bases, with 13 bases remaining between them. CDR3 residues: CASSSSGFGQFF. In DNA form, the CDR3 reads TGTGCCAGCAGTTCCTCAGGGTTCGGGCAGTTCTTC.

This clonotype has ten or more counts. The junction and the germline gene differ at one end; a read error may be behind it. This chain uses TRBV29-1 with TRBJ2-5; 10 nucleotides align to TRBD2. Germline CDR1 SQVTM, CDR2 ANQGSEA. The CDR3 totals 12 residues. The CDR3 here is CSVEPDPGLASF. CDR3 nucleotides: TGCAGCGTTGAGCCAGACCCGGGACTAGCGAGTTTC.